A single sample gave rise to the 31 T cell receptor beta chains below, sequenced in a study of T cell repertoires in cytomegalovirus infection. No antigens are known for them. From the reads, TCRdb called clonotypes with MiXCR, one entry per CDR3 protein. The sample consists of fewer than 1,000,000 distinct CDR3 sequences, about 33% of them appearing once. Sequencing used cultured CD8+ T cells from PBMCs, obtained from culture after CMV antigen stimulation. Receptor source: a human donor in good health (CMV status not recorded). Some clones in this sample may be carry-over from other donors' samples.

This clonotype was detected many times. J is TRBJ2-7 and V is TRBV6-5; no clear D gene. Germline lookup yields CDR1 MNHEY and CDR2 SVGAGI. The CDR3 is made up of 14 amino acids. The V end was cut by 6 bases, the J end by 0 bases, with 12 bases between. The DNA for the CDR3 is TGTGCCAGCAGCGTGAGTGGTTCCTCCTACGAGCAGTACTTC. Protein product: CASSVSGSSYEQYF.

V gene TRBV7-9 combines with J gene TRBJ1-2; 7 bases line up with TRBD1. CDR1 is SEHNR and CDR2 is FQNEAQ in the germline V gene (reference sequence). The CDR3 covers 14 residues. The V and J ends lost 5 bases and 6 bases, in that order; junction bases with no gene match: 9. CDR3: CASSGQTGRHGYTF. CDR3 in DNA: TGTGCCAGCAGCGGCCAGACAGGGAGGCATGGCTACACCTTC.

The chain joins TRBV6-4 to TRBJ2-2, with TRBD1 identical over 10 bases. J lost 3 bases, V lost 6 bases, and 4 bases had no gene match. The germline V gene encodes CDR1 MRHNA and CDR2 SNTAGT. The CDR3 is made up of 15 amino acids. This CDR3 reads CASSAGTGDTGELFF. For the CDR3, the DNA is TGTGCCAGCAGCGCCGGGACAGGGGACACCGGGGAGCTGTTTTTT.

In this sample, this clonotype turned up a few times. The V and J genes are TRBV19 and TRBJ1-5; no reliable D call. Deletions cut 5 bases from V and 1 base from J, with 9 bases between. The CDR3 runs 14 residues. Looked up from germline, CDR1 is LNHDA and CDR2 is SQIVND (reference sequence). The chain's CDR3 is CASSHDGSNQPQHF. For the CDR3, the DNA is TGTGCCAGTAGTCACGACGGAAGCAATCAGCCCCAGCATTTT.

This chain links TRBV25-1 with TRBJ2-5; 9 bases map to TRBD2. The CDR3 has 16 amino acids. Looked up from germline, CDR1 is MGHDK and CDR2 is SYGVNS. J was trimmed by 7 bases and V by 0 bases; bases with no gene match: 9. CDR3 sequence reads: CASSEYASGGPGTQYF. The CDR3 DNA sequence: TGTGCCAGCAGTGAATATGCCAGCGGGGGGCCAGGGACCCAGTACTTC.

With respect to this clonotype: A clone one base away is much larger, so this may be a read error. The rearrangement joins TRBV6-1 to TRBJ2-7; D is ambiguous. This CDR3 comprises 14 residues. V was shortened by 11 bases and J by 2 bases, with 19 bases between the two germline ends. Germline V gene sequence: CDR1 MNHNS, CDR2 SASEGT. The CDR3 reads CACLSQVEAYEQYV. For the CDR3, the DNA is TGTGCCTGCCTTAGCCAGGTCGAAGCCTACGAGCAGTACGTC.

With respect to this clonotype: This may stem from a read error, because a much larger clone lies one nucleotide away. J is TRBJ1-1 and V is TRBV7-6; D gene ambiguous. V lost 5 bases, J lost 0 bases, and 4 bases lay in between. Germline V gene lookup returns CDR1 SGHVS and CDR2 FNYEAQ. The CDR3 runs 12 residues. CDR3 sequence reads: CASSHMNTEAFF. As DNA, the CDR3 is TGTGCCAGCAGCCATATGAACACTGAAGCTTTCTTT.

This clonotype was found a few times. The J gene is TRBJ2-7, the V gene TRBV6-5; the D gene is possibly TRBD2 (5 bases). This CDR3 is 12 amino acids long. Trimming shortened V by 8 bases and J by 2 bases, and 10 bases separated the two germline ends. Per the germline V gene, CDR1 is MNHEY and CDR2 is SVGAGI. DNA of the CDR3: TGTGCCAGCTTTCGGGGTCCCTACGAGCAGTACTTC. It codes for CASFRGPYEQYF.

The chain recombines TRBV5-4 with TRBJ1-1; D might be TRBD1 (5 bases). Germline CDR1 reads SGHNT; CDR2 reads YYREEE (reference sequence). CDR3 size: 16 residues. The V end was cut by 0 bases, the J end by 2 bases, with 14 bases between. CDR3 region: CASSLAFQGANTEAFF. The CDR3 DNA reads TGTGCCAGCAGCTTGGCCTTCCAGGGCGCTAACACTGAAGCTTTCTTT.

The J gene is TRBJ2-1, the V gene TRBV27; 7 nucleotides line up with TRBD1. CDR1 and CDR2 from the germline V gene are MNHEY and SMNVEV (reference sequence). The CDR3 spans 17 residues. V was pared by 0 bases and J by 0 bases, with 5 bases of the junction left unmatched. In nucleotides, the CDR3 is TGTGCCAGCAGTTTATCGGCCGGGGACAGCTCCTACAATGAGCAGTTCTTC. Translating gives CASSLSAGDSSYNEQFF.

This clonotype appeared a single time. The V and J genes are TRBV28 and TRBJ1-1; 7 bases align to TRBD1. Trimming at V came to 7 bases and at J to 2 bases, leaving 7 bases not matched to a gene. CDR3 length equals 14 residues. Germline loops: CDR1 MDHEN, CDR2 SYDVKM. The CDR3 region has the DNA TGTGCCAGCAAAGGCAGGGGGTCAAACACTGAAGCTTTCTTT. Its translation: CASKGRGSNTEAFF. The full variable domain, completed using reference TRBV28 and TRBJ1-1, is DVKVTQSSRYLVKRTGEKVFLECVQDMDHENMFWYRQDPGLGLRLIYFSYDVKMKEKGDIPEGYSVSREKKERFSLILESASTNQTSMYLCASKGRGSNTEAFFGQGTRLTVV.

In this sample, this clonotype turned up a few times. V is TRBV20-1 and J is TRBJ1-4; D is undetermined. Germline CDR1 is DFQATT and CDR2 is SNEGSKA (reference sequence). This CDR3 is 13 amino acids long. Trimming removed 0 bases at V and 4 bases at J, with 6 bases between. The CDR3 bases are TGCAGTGCTAGAGACGTTAGTAATGAAAAACTGTTTTTT. This translates into CSARDVSNEKLFF.

This clonotype was detected ten times or more. J is TRBJ2-3 and V is TRBV29-1; D not certain. The germline gives CDR1 SQVTM, CDR2 ANQGSEA. V gave up 1 base and J gave up 1 base, with 3 bases separating them. The CDR3 runs 12 residues. CDR3 DNA sequence: TGCAGCGTTGAAGTTGGCACAGATACGCAGTATTTT. Translating gives CSVEVGTDTQYF.

This rearrangement joins TRBV27 to TRBJ2-2; D possibly corresponds to TRBD1 (5 bases). In germline, CDR1 is MNHEY, CDR2 SMNVEV (reference sequence). The CDR3 length is 15 residues. V was shortened by 8 bases and J by 7 bases, with 20 bases between the two germline ends. The CDR3 sequence: CASRLGQGLIGELFF. CDR3 nucleotides: TGTGCCAGCCGCCTGGGGCAGGGCCTAATCGGGGAGCTGTTTTTT.

A note on this clonotype: A single base separates this from a much larger clone, so it may be a read error. This chain joins TRBV7-6 and TRBJ2-4; D is perhaps TRBD2 (7 bases). Germline CDR1 reads SGHVS; CDR2 reads FNYEAQ. The CDR3 contains 14 residues. The CDR3 coding sequence is TGTGTCAGCAGCTCGAGGGGGGGTGGAAACATTCAGTACTTC. It encodes CVSSSRGGGNIQYF.

The chain combines TRBV19 with TRBJ2-7; TRBD2 is a possible D gene (6 bases). Germline CDR1 LNHDA, CDR2 SQIVND (reference sequence). The ends were cut back, 3 bases at V and 5 bases at J, with 11 bases in the middle. The CDR3 is made up of 13 amino acids. CDR3 sequence reads: CASSMEGLDEQYF. The CDR3 DNA reads as TGTGCCAGTAGTATGGAGGGATTGGACGAGCAGTACTTC.

The chain carries TRBV19 and TRBJ1-5; 10 nucleotides match TRBD1. After removal of 6 bases from V and 9 bases from J, the junction contained 8 bases not matched to a gene. Germline values: CDR1 LNHDA, CDR2 SQIVND (reference sequence). The CDR3 runs 14 residues. The CDR3 nucleotides read TGTGCCAGTAGCCCGGGACAGGGGTGGCTGCCCCAGCATTTT. Protein: CASSPGQGWLPQHF.

The chain links TRBV4-2 to TRBJ2-1; TRBD1 aligns across 8 bases. The CDR3 spans 14 residues. V shed 1 base, J shed 6 bases, and the junction held 2 bases outside the gene matches. CDR1 LGHNA and CDR2 YNFKEQ come from the germline V gene. CDR3 DNA sequence: TGTGCCAGCAGCCAAGGACAGGGGTTCAATGAGCAGTTCTTC. Its translation is CASSQGQGFNEQFF.

The chain has TRBV6-6 and TRBJ2-3, with D perhaps assigned TRBD1 or TRBD2 (5 bases each). This CDR3 contains 17 residues. Germline V gene sequence: CDR1 MNHNY, CDR2 SVGAGI (reference sequence). With 7 bases removed from V and 2 bases from J, the gap between germline ends came to 22 bases. Here the CDR3 reads CASTAPAIGDPTDTQYF. CDR3 nucleotide sequence: TGTGCCAGCACCGCTCCTGCAATTGGGGACCCCACAGATACGCAGTATTTT.

The genes are TRBV6-5 and TRBJ1-1; 11 bases are a match to TRBD1. Germline CDR1 is MNHEY and CDR2 is SVGAGI. The CDR3 has 14 amino acids. V lost 4 bases and J lost 4; bases outside the gene matches: 2. CDR3 in amino acids: CASSWTGGVTEAFF. The DNA for the CDR3 is TGTGCCAGCAGTTGGACAGGGGGCGTCACTGAAGCTTTCTTT.

CDR3 DNA sequence: TGCGCCAGCAGCCAAGGGCGCTTTGGGTCCTACGAGCAGTACTTC. It codes for CASSQGRFGSYEQYF. The chain links TRBV4-1 to TRBJ2-7; D is uncertain. This CDR3 contains 15 residues. The V gene's germline CDR1 is MGHRA and CDR2 YSYEKL. Trimming cost V 1 base and J 1 base, with 11 bases left between them.

This clonotype was seen more than once but under ten times. The chain employs TRBV11-2 and TRBJ2-1; possible D gene TRBD1, 5 bases. Looked up from germline, CDR1 is SGHAT and CDR2 is FQNNGV. Trimming left V 3 bases short and J 10 bases short, with 13 bases between. The CDR3 spans 13 residues. CDR3 sequence (DNA): TGTGCCAGCAGCTTTTATGAGTACAGGGAGCAGTTCTTC. This gives the protein CASSFYEYREQFF.

The rearrangement joins TRBV4-1 to TRBJ2-7; D possibly corresponds to TRBD1 (5 bases). The CDR3 is made up of 14 amino acids. V lost 4 bases to trimming and J lost 2 bases, with 12 bases between them. In germline, CDR1 is MGHRA, CDR2 YSYEKL. As DNA, the CDR3 is TGCGCCAGCAGCCCCGGACACTCGGCCTACGAGCAGTACTTC. Protein product: CASSPGHSAYEQYF.

In this sample, this clonotype turned up a few times. The V and J genes are TRBV18 and TRBJ1-5, with D uncertain. This CDR3 has 16 residues. The germline V gene has CDR1 KGHSH and CDR2 LQKENI. The V end was cut by 2 bases, the J end by 0 bases, with 11 bases between. CDR3 loop: CASSPGTVDSNQPQHF. CDR3 DNA sequence: TGTGCCAGCTCACCAGGCACAGTTGATAGCAATCAGCCCCAGCATTTT. The variable domain in full, with the rest retrieved from reference TRBV18 and TRBJ1-5, is NAGVMQNPRHLVRRRGQEARLRCSPMKGHSHVYWYRQLPEEGLKFMVYLQKENIIDESGMPKERFSAEFPKEGPSILRIQQVVRGDSAAYFCASSPGTVDSNQPQHFGDGTRLSIL.

This clonotype showed up just a few times. This chain links TRBV11-2 with TRBJ2-5; D gene ambiguous. The CDR3 has 14 amino acids. Germline V gives CDR1 SGHAT, CDR2 FQNNGV. V gave up 0 bases and J gave up 5 bases, with 10 bases separating them. DNA for the CDR3: TGTGCCAGCAGCTTAGAACGGTCATGGGAGACCCAGTACTTC. This translates into CASSLERSWETQYF. Together with reference TRBV11-2 and TRBJ2-5, the CDR3 gives the full variable domain: EAGVAQSPRYKIIEKRQSVAFWCNPISGHATLYWYQQILGQGPKLLIQFQNNGVVDDSQLPKDRFSAERLKGVDSTLKIQPAKLEDSAVYLCASSLERSWETQYFGPGTRLLVL.

The chain carries TRBV7-6 and TRBJ1-2, with TRBD1 matching 8 bases. Germline V gene lookup returns CDR1 SGHVS and CDR2 FNYEAQ. CDR3 size: 17 residues. Trimming removed 1 base from V and 2 bases from J; junction bases left unmatched: 9. The CDR3 sequence: CASSLEIGQGENYGYTF. DNA for the CDR3: TGTGCCAGCAGCTTAGAAATTGGACAGGGTGAAAACTATGGCTACACCTTC.

This clonotype was detected a few times. The gene calls are TRBV6-6 and TRBJ1-2; 11 nucleotides agree with TRBD1. The germline V gene has CDR1 MNHNY and CDR2 SVGAGI (reference sequence). V shed 6 bases, J shed 3 bases, and the junction held 6 bases outside the gene matches. This CDR3 region has 15 residues. DNA for the CDR3: TGTGCCAGCAGCCGGACAGGGGGCGCCGACTATGGCTACACCTTC. Protein: CASSRTGGADYGYTF.

The rearrangement joins TRBV28 to TRBJ2-5; TRBD1 matches at 7 bases. The length of the CDR3 is 17 residues. With V trimmed by 3 bases and J by 3 bases, 13 bases remained unmatched. Germline CDR1 reads MDHEN; CDR2 reads SYDVKM. The CDR3, as DNA: TGTGCCAGCAGTTTGACAGGGTTAGGGTCCCCGAAAGAGACCCAGTACTTC. This codes for CASSLTGLGSPKETQYF.

In this sample, this clonotype turned up many times. This chain joins TRBV7-6 and TRBJ1-3; D is uncertain. Trimming pared 1 base from V and 0 bases from J, leaving 16 bases between. The CDR3 runs to 18 residues. Germline-derived CDR1 and CDR2 are SGHVS and FNYEAQ. The CDR3 nucleotides are TGTGCCAGCAGCTTAGAGCCCCACATGGAGGCCTCTGGAAACACCATATATTTT. It is translated as CASSLEPHMEASGNTIYF.

V gene TRBV5-1 combines with J gene TRBJ2-7, with D perhaps matching TRBD1 (6 bases). The V gene's germline CDR1 is SGHRS and CDR2 YFSETQ. Trimming removed 5 bases at V and 4 bases at J, with 16 bases between. CDR3 length equals 14 residues. CDR3 DNA: TGCGCCAGCAGACCAAAACCCGGGACATACGAGCAGTACTTC. Its translation is CASRPKPGTYEQYF.

This chain joins TRBV27 and TRBJ2-1; no clear D. The CDR3 length is 12 residues. V lost 10 bases to trimming and J lost 4 bases, with 11 bases between them. The germline V gene encodes CDR1 MNHEY and CDR2 SMNVEV (reference sequence). The CDR3 DNA is TGTGCCACCCACGGCAGATACAATGAGCAGTTCTTC. Protein sequence: CATHGRYNEQFF.